This section outlines one T cell receptor (beta chain) sequence together with its context. What it binds is unknown. These data originate in a study of OX40 agonist ivuxolimab in advanced cancers. Turning to the study itself: Administration of intravenous ivuxolimab to patients occurred every 2 weeks at 0.01 to 10 mg/kg.

V trimming: 6 bases; J trimming: 7 bases; junction bases outside the gene matches: 6. The CDR3 is 14 amino acids. In germline, CDR1 is LNHDA, CDR2 SQIVND (reference sequence). The study's findings and limits: At 0.1 to 3.0 mg/kg and by week 6, CD4+ and CD8+ T cells in the blood had expanded clonally. With doses of 0.1-3.0 mg/kg, partial responders showed among the lowest clonal expansion. Also showing low normalized T-cell clonal expansion were some of the nonresponders.

Generated by immunoSEQ multiplex PCR, the TCRdb table keeps only in-frame clones and is missing some. Altogether over 55,000 clones are present, around 90% being singletons, with the ten largest covering 8.5% to 14%. This chain uses TRBV19 with TRBJ1-6, with 7 bases fitting TRBD1. This receptor was taken from an adult with an advanced solid tumor such as melanoma, head and neck, liver or kidney cancer. Specimen: CD4+ or CD8+ T cells sorted from blood, collected in a trial of the OX40 agonist ivuxolimab. CDR3 in DNA: TGTGCCAGTAGCCAGGGACAGCCAAATTCACCCCTCCACTTT. Residues: CASSQGQPNSPLHF.